Below, 29 T cell receptor beta chains from the same sample are listed, as sequenced in a study of CD8+CD57+ T cells in acquired aplastic anemia. TCR beta VDJ and CDR3 were profiled, and genomic DNA was the template. From the reads, TCRdb called clonotypes with MiXCR, one entry per CDR3 protein. The sample carries 200,000 to 250,000 distinct CDR3 sequences, approximately 35% recorded once. The specimen sequenced was sorted CD4+, CD8+, or CD8+CD57+ T cells (not recorded which) from PBMCs. Source of these receptors: a human donor in good health, serving as a control.

There are many counts of this clonotype. The V gene is TRBV7-3, the J gene TRBJ2-1, with a weak D call TRBD2 (6 bases). V dropped 2 bases and J dropped 1 base, with 9 bases sitting between them. In germline, CDR1 is SGHTA, CDR2 FQGTGA. The CDR3 length is 15 residues. CDR3 amino acids: CASSLSRESYNEQFF. Here the CDR3 DNA reads TGTGCCAGCAGCTTATCGCGGGAATCCTACAATGAGCAGTTCTTC.

This chain links TRBV20-1 with TRBJ2-7; 10 bases align to TRBD2. The CDR3 extends over 12 amino acids. The J segment lost 6 bases and the V segment lost 6 bases, leaving 5 bases of the junction unmatched. Germline V lookup: CDR1 DFQATT, CDR2 SNEGSKA (reference sequence). In nucleotides, the CDR3 is TGCAGTGCCCCCAGGACTAGCGGCGAGCAGTACTTC. This encodes CSAPRTSGEQYF.

The CDR3, as DNA: TGTGCCAGCCAAACGACAGGGTTGACTGAAGCTTTCTTT. Residues: CASQTTGLTEAFF. The rearrangement uses TRBV18 and TRBJ1-1; 7 bases fit TRBD1. V lost 8 bases and J lost 5; bases outside the gene matches: 8. The CDR3 consists of 13 residues. Germline loops: CDR1 KGHSH, CDR2 LQKENI.

In its sample, this clonotype was seen many times. This chain links TRBV29-1 with TRBJ1-5, with D tentatively TRBD1 (5 bases). Germline CDR1 SQVTM, CDR2 ANQGSEA. V was trimmed by 3 bases and J by 6 bases, leaving 12 bases between them. This CDR3 contains 13 residues. This CDR3 reads CSVEGQDGQPQHF. The CDR3 nucleotides are TGCAGCGTTGAGGGGCAGGATGGTCAGCCCCAGCATTTT.

This clonotype was detected only a few times. The rearrangement links TRBV6-1 to TRBJ1-2, with D maybe TRBD1 (5 bases). This CDR3 spans 10 amino acids. CDR1 MNHNS and CDR2 SASEGT come from the germline V gene. The V gene lost 6 bases and the J gene lost 8 bases, with 7 bases spanning the gap. The CDR3 sequence is CASRGGGYTF. The CDR3 DNA sequence: TGTGCCAGCAGGGGGGGGGGCTACACCTTC.

Details on this clonotype: A single base separates this from a much larger clone, so it may be a read error. CDR3 DNA: TGTGCCAGCAGCTTAGTTGGCGGACAGAGGTCTCGCAATCAGCCCCAGCATTTT. Translation gives CASSLVGGQRSRNQPQHF. This sequence joins TRBV11-1 and TRBJ1-5, with D possibly being TRBD1 (6 bases). Germline loops: CDR1 SGHAT, CDR2 FQDESV (reference sequence). This CDR3 is built from 18 residues. The V end lost 1 base, the J end lost 2 bases, and 18 bases lay between the germline ends. Using reference TRBV11-1 and TRBJ1-5 for the parts outside the CDR3, the full variable domain is EAEVAQSPRYKITEKSQAVAFWCDPISGHATLYWYRQILGQGPELLVQFQDESVVDDSQLPKDRFSAERLKGVDSTLKIQPAELGDSAMYLCASSLVGGQRSRNQPQHFGDGTRLSIL.

This clonotype appeared many times. This rearrangement joins TRBV20-1 to TRBJ2-7, with D uncertain. The CDR3 has 12 residues. V shed 1 base and J shed 6 bases, with 10 bases lying between them. The germline V gene encodes CDR1 DFQATT and CDR2 SNEGSKA (reference sequence). CDR3: CSARVLGSEQYF. For the CDR3, the DNA is TGCAGTGCTAGAGTGCTGGGCTCCGAGCAGTACTTC.

This clonotype was seen ten or more times. The chain joins TRBV2 to TRBJ2-5; D may match TRBD1 or TRBD2 (6 bases each). Germline CDR1 reads SNHLY; CDR2 reads FYNNEI. The CDR3 spans 18 residues. V gave up 6 bases and J gave up 3 bases, with 26 bases separating them. CDR3 region: CASSTSPGAPLGEETQYF. In DNA, the CDR3 is TGTGCCAGCAGCACCTCTCCGGGGGCACCTTTAGGGGAAGAGACCCAGTACTTC.

The chain joins TRBV7-8 to TRBJ2-7; 8 nucleotides line up with TRBD1. The V gene's germline CDR1 is SGHVS and CDR2 FQNEAQ. Trimming took 5 bases from V and 5 from J; bases not matched to a gene: 11. The CDR3 length is 15 residues. CDR3: CASSRRTGTQNEQYF. CDR3 DNA sequence: TGTGCCAGCAGCAGACGGACAGGGACGCAGAACGAGCAGTACTTC.

Ten or more counts support this clonotype. This sequence joins TRBV19 and TRBJ2-2; D gene ambiguous. In germline, CDR1 is LNHDA, CDR2 SQIVND (reference sequence). The CDR3 loop spans 14 amino acids. With 8 bases removed from V and 0 bases from J, the gap between germline ends came to 10 bases. The CDR3 loop is CASLARANTGELFF. The CDR3, as DNA: TGTGCCAGTTTAGCACGGGCGAACACCGGGGAGCTGTTTTTT.

The CDR3 reads CASKMGLEYNEQFF. The CDR3 nucleotides read TGTGCCAGCAAGATGGGACTAGAATACAATGAGCAGTTCTTC. The rearrangement joins TRBV6-5 to TRBJ2-1; 8 bases agree with TRBD2. The CDR3 has 14 residues. Germline CDR1 MNHEY, CDR2 SVGAGI. Germline trimming cut 7 bases from V and 4 bases from J; bases unmatched to any gene: 6.

The V gene is TRBV5-1, the J gene TRBJ1-4; no clear D gene. Per germline, CDR1 SGHRS and CDR2 YFSETQ. Trimming took 2 bases from V and 6 from J, leaving 14 bases between them. This CDR3 region has 15 residues. CDR3 loop: CASSFYVGLDEKLFF. DNA of the CDR3: TGCGCCAGCAGCTTTTACGTTGGGCTCGATGAAAAACTGTTTTTT.

The gene calls are TRBV19 and TRBJ2-5, with D possibly being TRBD1 (6 bases). Germline lookup yields CDR1 LNHDA and CDR2 SQIVND (reference sequence). Trimming removed 5 bases from V and 4 bases from J, with 11 bases in between. CDR3 size: 13 residues. The CDR3 sequence is CASSRQARETQYF. The CDR3 bases are TGTGCCAGTAGTCGACAGGCGAGAGAGACCCAGTACTTC.

The V and J genes are TRBV10-3 and TRBJ1-4, with 9 bases lining up with TRBD1. Germline V gene data show CDR1 as ENHRY and CDR2 as SYGVKD. J was trimmed by 6 bases and V by 10 bases; bases with no gene match: 12. CDR3 length: 15 amino acids. CDR3 loop: CATSPGQGVDEKLFF. For the CDR3, the DNA is TGTGCCACTTCACCGGGACAGGGCGTCGATGAAAAACTGTTTTTT.

The rearrangement joins TRBV5-5 to TRBJ1-2, with D tentatively TRBD1 (6 bases). The CDR3 has 15 residues. Trimming pared 0 bases from V and 2 bases from J, leaving 11 bases between. CDR1 and CDR2 (germline): SGHKS, YYEKEE (reference sequence). Here the CDR3 DNA reads TGTGCCAGCAGCTTGGATGGGGGGCCCAACTATGGCTACACCTTC. It encodes CASSLDGGPNYGYTF.

For this clonotype: The missing conserved phenylalanine or tryptophan at the end of this CDR3 makes a read error likely. The chain carries TRBV4-2 and TRBJ2-1, with TRBD2 matching 9 bases. This CDR3 region has 15 residues. From germline, CDR1 is LGHNA and CDR2 YNFKEQ. V lost 3 bases, J lost 3 bases, and 3 bases stayed unmatched. CDR3 amino acids: CASSHQRGDYNEQFL. The CDR3 bases are TGTGCCAGCAGCCACCAGCGGGGGGACTACAATGAGCAGTTCCTC.

For the CDR3, the DNA is TGCAGCGCAGACCCGAACACTGAAGCTTTCTTT. This encodes CSADPNTEAFF. This chain links TRBV29-1 with TRBJ1-1; D remains ambiguous. V lost 7 bases and J 1 base, leaving 7 bases between the germline ends. The CDR3 loop spans 11 amino acids. The germline CDR1 and CDR2 sequences are SQVTM and ANQGSEA.

This clonotype was observed many times. The V gene is TRBV20-1, the J gene TRBJ1-5, with 8 nucleotides matching TRBD1. V lost 6 bases and J lost 2; bases outside the gene matches: 3. The CDR3 totals 13 residues. Germline V gene data show CDR1 as DFQATT and CDR2 as SNEGSKA (reference sequence). Here the CDR3 reads CSARTGRNQPQHF. The CDR3 region has the DNA TGCAGTGCAAGGACAGGGCGCAATCAGCCCCAGCATTTT.

This clonotype was seen many times. This chain connects TRBV2 to TRBJ2-1, with D tentatively TRBD2 (5 bases). Germline V lookup: CDR1 SNHLY, CDR2 FYNNEI. Trimming removed 2 bases at V and 8 bases at J, with 13 bases between. The CDR3 has 14 amino acids. The CDR3 DNA sequence: TGTGCCAGCAGTGAATTAACCAAGGACTATGAGCAGTTCTTC. Its translation is CASSELTKDYEQFF.

This clonotype occurred many times. The J gene is TRBJ2-1, the V gene TRBV2; 10 bases agree with TRBD2. Per the germline V gene, CDR1 is SNHLY and CDR2 is FYNNEI. This CDR3 spans 12 amino acids. V gave up 1 base and J gave up 12 bases; unmatched junction bases: 0. The DNA for the CDR3 is TGTGCCAGCAGTGAAGGGACTAGCGGGCAGTTCTTC. Translating gives CASSEGTSGQFF.

This clonotype occurred many times. The chain has TRBV7-9 and TRBJ2-7; unclear D gene. Germline CDR1 is SEHNR and CDR2 is FQNEAQ (reference sequence). The CDR3 extends over 15 amino acids. Trimming cost V 5 bases and J 6 bases, with 20 bases left between them. The DNA for the CDR3 is TGTGCCAGCAGCAATCCGGGCCATTCCAGCCGCGAGCAGTACTTC. Protein product: CASSNPGHSSREQYF. The complete variable domain, with remaining parts taken from reference TRBV7-9 and TRBJ2-7, reads DTGVSQNPRHKITKRGQNVTFRCDPISEHNRLYWYRQTLGQGPEFLTYFQNEAQLEKSRLLSDRFSAERPKGSFSTLEIQRTEQGDSAMYLCASSNPGHSSREQYFGPGTRLTVT.

This clonotype was detected ten times or more. V is TRBV14 and J is TRBJ2-2; maybe TRBD1 (6 bases). Between the trimmed V and J ends, which lost 4 bases and 7 bases, there was a span of 10 bases. The CDR3 is 13 residues long. The germline V gene encodes CDR1 SGHDN and CDR2 FVKESK. Here the CDR3 reads CASSPQGRGELFF. The DNA of the CDR3 is TGTGCCAGCAGCCCTCAGGGGCGCGGGGAGCTGTTTTTT. The full variable domain, rest sourced from reference TRBV14 and TRBJ2-2, is EAGVTQFPSHSVIEKGQTVTLRCDPISGHDNLYWYRRVMGKEIKFLLHFVKESKQDESGMPNNRFLAERTGGTYSTLKVQPAELEDSGVYFCASSPQGRGELFFGEGSRLTVL.

This clonotype was counted a few times. The rearrangement uses TRBV6-5 and TRBJ1-1, with TRBD1 matching 7 bases. Per germline, CDR1 MNHEY and CDR2 SVGAGI. CDR3 length equals 16 residues. The junction had 12 bases not matched to a gene; V was cut back by 7 bases and J by 1 base. The CDR3 loop reads CASTPKPGQTNTEAFF. DNA for the CDR3: TGTGCCAGCACCCCAAAACCGGGACAGACGAACACTGAAGCTTTCTTT.

Points on this clonotype: A much larger clone sits a single nucleotide away, making a read error possible. The chain carries TRBV7-4 and TRBJ2-3, with D perhaps matching TRBD1 (5 bases). CDR1 is SGHVT, CDR2 SQSDAQ, per germline. This CDR3 has 14 amino acids. DNA of the CDR3: TGTGCCAGCAGCTTAACGGCTACGACAGATGCGCAGTATTTT. Protein sequence: CASSLTATTDAQYF.

This clonotype has at least ten counts. The chain combines TRBV2 with TRBJ1-2, with D uncertain. This CDR3 is built from 11 residues. The V gene's germline CDR1 is SNHLY and CDR2 FYNNEI. V dropped 3 bases and J dropped 5 bases, with 4 bases sitting between them. This CDR3 reads CASSEEYGYTF. CDR3 bases: TGTGCCAGCAGTGAGGAGTATGGCTACACCTTC.

This clonotype was counted many times. The chain links TRBV20-1 to TRBJ2-3, with 7 bases aligning to TRBD2. CDR3 length: 15 residues. Germline-derived CDR1 and CDR2 are DFQATT and SNEGSKA (reference sequence). The J segment lost 3 bases and the V segment lost 0 bases, leaving 6 bases of the junction unmatched. The CDR3 DNA is TGCAGTGCTAGAGATTGGGCGGGGGTAACAGATACGCAGTATTTT. Translated: CSARDWAGVTDTQYF.

V and J are TRBV10-3 and TRBJ1-2; maybe TRBD1 (5 bases). Germline values: CDR1 ENHRY, CDR2 SYGVKD. V was pared by 11 bases and J by 2 bases, with 21 bases between. The CDR3 has 15 amino acids. DNA of the CDR3: TGTGCCGCCAGGACCACGGGGCATCTCAACTATGGCTACACCTTC. Amino acid sequence: CAARTTGHLNYGYTF.

This clonotype was observed a few times. The chain carries TRBV11-1 and TRBJ1-3; TRBD1 matches 7 bases. Germline values: CDR1 SGHAT, CDR2 FQDESV (reference sequence). This CDR3 has 16 amino acids. Unmatched junction bases numbered 5, after V lost 3 bases and J lost 0 bases. CDR3 DNA: TGTGCCAGCAGCTTTGCGACAGGGAGCTCTGGAAACACCATATATTTT. Protein: CASSFATGSSGNTIYF.

This clonotype appeared many times. The CDR3 nucleotides read TGTGCCAGCACTCGTCCTTATGGGGACAGGGGCTACGAGCAGTACTTC. This translates into CASTRPYGDRGYEQYF. The rearrangement uses TRBV11-2 and TRBJ2-7; TRBD1 agrees at 10 bases. The germline CDR1 and CDR2 sequences are SGHAT and FQNNGV. J lost 3 bases, V lost 7 bases, and 12 bases had no gene match. This CDR3 has 16 residues.